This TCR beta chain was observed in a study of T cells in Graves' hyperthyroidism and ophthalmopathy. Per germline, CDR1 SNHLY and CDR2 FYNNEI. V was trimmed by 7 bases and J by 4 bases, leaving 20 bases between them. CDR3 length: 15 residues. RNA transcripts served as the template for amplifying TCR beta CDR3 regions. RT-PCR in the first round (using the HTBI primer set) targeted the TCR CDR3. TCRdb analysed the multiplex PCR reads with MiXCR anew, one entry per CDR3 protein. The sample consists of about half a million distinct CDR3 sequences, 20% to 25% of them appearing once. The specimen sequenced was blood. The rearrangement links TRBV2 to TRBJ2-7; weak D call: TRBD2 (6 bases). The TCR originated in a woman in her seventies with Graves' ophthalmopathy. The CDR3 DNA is TGTGCCAGCACCCCCACGACAAGGGGACTTTACGAGCAGTACTTC. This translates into CASTPTTRGLYEQYF.